Each of the 21 T cell receptor beta chains below was sequenced from the same sample in a study of blood T cell repertoires in COVID-19 (dated by TCRdb to about 2020). The library was prepared using the immunoSEQ multiplex PCR assay. TCRdb took over this immuneACCESS table, retaining in-frame rearrangements with V and J assigned. Such tables are incomplete; in checked studies, under half of the missing clones stem from an unresolved V gene, and the remainder is unexplained. Here the sample has 310,000 or so clones; roughly 90% occur a single time. The ten largest make up around 10% of the sample. Sequences were obtained from peripheral blood. These receptor sequences come from a woman aged 30 to 39 with COVID-19, enrolled during active disease.

The chain links TRBV5-1 to TRBJ1-1; D is ambiguous. This CDR3 comprises 14 residues. Germline-derived CDR1 and CDR2 are SGHRS and YFSETQ. V was trimmed by 2 bases and J by 0 bases, leaving 8 bases between them. CDR3 protein: CASSLGSLNTEAFF. The CDR3 region has the DNA TGCGCCAGCAGCTTAGGGAGCCTGAACACTGAAGCTTTCTTT.

This clone was seen more than once but under ten times. The genes are TRBV7-3 and TRBJ2-6, with D possibly being TRBD1 (6 bases). This CDR3 has 14 amino acids. Trimming left V 5 bases short and J 2 bases short, with 7 bases between. CDR1 is SGHTA and CDR2 is FQGTGA in the germline V gene. In DNA form, the CDR3 reads TGTGCCAGCAGCCGGACAGCTGGGGCCAACGTCCTGACTTTC. Amino acid sequence: CASSRTAGANVLTF.

The chain employs TRBV21-1 and TRBJ1-6; whether TRBD1, the table's D call, matches the DNA was not checked. TRBV21-1 is a pseudogene segment. The CDR3 covers 18 residues. The chain's CDR3 is CASSKEEEDRALKVALHF. In DNA, the CDR3 is TGTGCCAGCAGCAAAGAGGAGGAGGACAGGGCGCTAAAAGTGGCCCTCCACTTT.

The J gene is TRBJ1-4, the V gene TRBV19; 9 bases agree with TRBD1. Unmatched junction bases numbered 6, after V lost 7 bases and J lost 6 bases. Germline V gives CDR1 LNHDA, CDR2 SQIVND (reference sequence). The CDR3 contains 14 residues. This chain's CDR3 is CASNGQGNHEKLFF. CDR3 nucleotides: TGTGCCAGTAATGGACAGGGGAACCATGAAAAACTGTTTTTT. The variable domain in full, completed from reference TRBV19 and TRBJ1-4, reads DGGITQSPKYLFRKEGQNVTLSCEQNLNHDAMYWYRQDPGQGLRLIYYSQIVNDFQKGDIAEGYSVSREKKESFPLTVTSAQKNPTAFYLCASNGQGNHEKLFFGSGTQLSVL.

The chain combines TRBV18 with TRBJ2-7; the D gene is possibly TRBD2 (6 bases). The CDR3 loop spans 15 amino acids. CDR1 KGHSH and CDR2 LQKENI come from the germline V gene. With 4 bases removed from V and 0 bases from J, the gap between germline ends came to 13 bases. CDR3 DNA sequence: TGTGCCAGCTCACTCGACCCCGGGGGCTCCTACGAGCAGTACTTC. Its protein product is CASSLDPGGSYEQYF. Supplemented by reference TRBV18 and TRBJ2-7, the full variable domain reads NAGVMQNPRHLVRRRGQEARLRCSPMKGHSHVYWYRQLPEEGLKFMVYLQKENIIDESGMPKERFSAEFPKEGPSILRIQQVVRGDSAAYFCASSLDPGGSYEQYFGPGTRLTVT.

This clone was observed once. The rearrangement uses TRBV7-9 and TRBJ1-2; no reliable D call. The CDR3 totals 12 residues. Trimming stripped 5 bases from V and 7 bases from J, with 11 bases between. Germline-derived CDR1 and CDR2 are SEHNR and FQNEAQ (reference sequence). CDR3 protein: CASSIGSGGYTF. The CDR3 DNA reads as TGTGCCAGCAGCATCGGGTCGGGTGGCTACACCTTC.

V usage is TRBV13 and J usage is TRBJ1-1; a possible D gene is TRBD1 (6 bases). The CDR3 contains 18 residues. The germline gives CDR1 PRHDT, CDR2 FYEKMQ (reference sequence). The V end was cut by 3 bases, the J end by 0 bases, with 20 bases between. This CDR3 is CASSFLVGRGPMNTEAFF. The CDR3 nucleotides are TGTGCCAGCAGCTTCCTAGTGGGCAGGGGACCCATGAACACTGAAGCTTTCTTT.

This clone was seen a handful of times. This chain uses TRBV30 with TRBJ2-7; TRBD2 agrees at 12 bases. Germline V CDR1 and CDR2: GTSNPN, SVGIG (reference sequence). The CDR3 loop spans 15 amino acids. V shed 1 base and J 3 bases; nucleotides not matched to a gene: 4. The CDR3 loop is CAWSGVLAGGYEQYF. CDR3 in DNA: TGTGCCTGGAGTGGTGTACTAGCGGGAGGCTACGAGCAGTACTTC.

This chain links TRBV6-4 with TRBJ1-4; TRBD1 is a possible D gene (5 bases). The V end was cut by 9 bases, the J end by 12 bases, with 20 bases between. Germline V gene data show CDR1 as MRHNA and CDR2 as SNTAGT. CDR3 length: 13 residues. CDR3 region: CASSILPGGELFF. The CDR3 DNA follows: TGTGCCAGTTCGATCCTACCCGGGGGAGAACTGTTTTTT.

This rearrangement joins TRBV27 to TRBJ2-1; weak D call: TRBD2 (5 bases). The CDR3 is 15 residues long. V was shortened by 3 bases and J by 0 bases, with 9 bases between the two germline ends. CDR1 MNHEY and CDR2 SMNVEV come from the germline V gene (reference sequence). For the CDR3, the DNA is TGTGCCAGCAGTTTGGACTCGAGCTCCTACAATGAGCAGTTCTTC. Amino acid sequence: CASSLDSSSYNEQFF.

The V and J genes are TRBV18 and TRBJ2-7; D not resolved. Trimming took off 1 base at V and 0 bases at J, with 7 bases between the two ends. The CDR3 has 14 residues. Germline assignment: CDR1 KGHSH and CDR2 LQKENI. CDR3 bases: TGTGCCAGCTCACCACGGTGGGCCTCCTACGAGCAGTACTTC. Its protein is CASSPRWASYEQYF.

The genes are TRBV5-6 and TRBJ2-7; TRBD2 agrees at 11 bases. CDR1 and CDR2 (germline): SGHDT, YYEEEE. V was pared by 2 bases and J by 3 bases, with 7 bases of the junction left unmatched. This CDR3 has 16 residues. CDR3 protein: CASSFAGLAENYEQYF. The CDR3 DNA follows: TGTGCCAGCAGCTTCGCGGGACTAGCGGAAAACTACGAGCAGTACTTC.

The chain employs TRBV5-1 and TRBJ2-7; 9 nucleotides line up with TRBD1. Unmatched junction bases numbered 12, after V lost 6 bases and J lost 2 bases. This CDR3 has 16 amino acids. Germline-derived CDR1 and CDR2 are SGHRS and YFSETQ. The CDR3 coding sequence is TGCGCCAGCAAAAACATACCGGGACAGGGAACCTACGAGCAGTACTTC. Its translation is CASKNIPGQGTYEQYF.

The chain carries TRBV24-1 and TRBJ1-5; D possibly corresponds to TRBD1 (5 bases). The V gene's germline CDR1 is KGHDR and CDR2 SFDVKD. V shed 2 bases and J shed 5 bases, with 9 bases lying between them. CDR3 size: 14 residues. Here the CDR3 DNA reads TGTGCCACCAGTGATTCAGGCAGGGATCAGCCCCAGCATTTT. It yields the protein CATSDSGRDQPQHF.

The rearrangement links TRBV18 to TRBJ1-3; 7 bases are a match to TRBD1. This CDR3 is 18 amino acids long. CDR1 and CDR2 from the germline V gene are KGHSH and LQKENI. Unmatched junction bases numbered 11, after V lost 3 bases and J lost 0 bases. CDR3 nucleotides: TGTGCCAGCTCACCGAGGATTGCAGGGGGTAACTCTGGAAACACCATATATTTT. It codes for CASSPRIAGGNSGNTIYF.

The rearrangement links TRBV5-8 to TRBJ1-1; possible D gene TRBD1, 6 bases. Between the trimmed V and J ends, which lost 4 bases and 3 bases, there was a span of 16 bases. From germline, CDR1 is SGHTS and CDR2 YDEGEE. CDR3 size: 15 residues. This chain's CDR3 is CASSEEGVGDTEAFF. CDR3 DNA sequence: TGTGCCAGCAGCGAAGAGGGGGTTGGTGACACTGAAGCTTTCTTT.

This clone was seen only once. The rearrangement links TRBV27 to TRBJ2-7, with 10 positions matching TRBD2. CDR1 is MNHEY, CDR2 SMNVEV, per germline (reference sequence). The CDR3 sequence is 15 residues long. After removal of 5 bases from V and 2 bases from J, the junction contained 6 bases not matched to a gene. CDR3 DNA sequence: TGTGCCAGCAGTATTACAACTAGCGGGACCTACGAGCAGTACTTC. Translation gives CASSITTSGTYEQYF.

This rearrangement joins TRBV7-9 to TRBJ2-7, with a weak D call TRBD2 (7 bases). V was trimmed by 8 bases and J by 5 bases, leaving 16 bases between them. The CDR3 extends over 13 amino acids. CDR1 and CDR2 (germline): SEHNR, FQNEAQ (reference sequence). The DNA for the CDR3 is TGTGCCAGCCGGGGGGCGGTGGTCCACGAGCAGTACTTC. This gives the protein CASRGAVVHEQYF. The variable domain in full, completed from reference TRBV7-9 and TRBJ2-7, reads DTGVSQNPRHKITKRGQNVTFRCDPISEHNRLYWYRQTLGQGPEFLTYFQNEAQLEKSRLLSDRFSAERPKGSFSTLEIQRTEQGDSAMYLCASRGAVVHEQYFGPGTRLTVT.

This sequence joins TRBV7-3 and TRBJ2-6, with D maybe TRBD1 (6 bases). Trimming pared 0 bases from V and 2 bases from J, leaving 11 bases between. Germline CDR1 is SGHTA and CDR2 is FQGTGA. CDR3 length equals 17 residues. CDR3: CASSLTDRSPGANVLTF. The CDR3 DNA is TGTGCCAGCAGCTTAACTGACAGGTCCCCTGGGGCCAACGTCCTGACTTTC. The full variable domain, with the rest looked up from reference TRBV7-3 and TRBJ2-6, is GAGVSQTPSNKVTEKGKYVELRCDPISGHTALYWYRQSLGQGPEFLIYFQGTGAADDSGLPNDRFFAVRPEGSVSTLKIQRTERGDSAVYLCASSLTDRSPGANVLTFGAGSRLTVL.

This clone was seen a single time. This chain links TRBV27 with TRBJ2-1; tentatively, D is TRBD2 (5 bases). Germline V lookup: CDR1 MNHEY, CDR2 SMNVEV (reference sequence). V was shortened by 10 bases and J by 0 bases, with 16 bases between the two germline ends. The CDR3 contains 15 residues. DNA of the CDR3: TGTGCCACCACCCTCGGAGGCTCCTCCTACAATGAGCAGTTCTTC. Its protein product is CATTLGGSSYNEQFF.

This chain links TRBV7-8 with TRBJ2-1; TRBD1 might be the D (5 bases). V lost 5 bases and J 8 bases, leaving 13 bases between the germline ends. This CDR3 comprises 13 residues. The germline V gene has CDR1 SGHVS and CDR2 FQNEAQ. The CDR3 nucleotides are TGTGCCAGCAGCCCCCCCAGGGCAGATGAGCAGTTCTTC. It translates to CASSPPRADEQFF. Full variable domain (outside the CDR3, taken from reference TRBV7-8 and TRBJ2-1): GAGVSQSPRYKVAKRGQDVALRCDPISGHVSLFWYQQALGQGPEFLTYFQNEAQLDKSGLPSDRFFAERPEGSVSTLKIQRTQQEDSAVYLCASSPPRADEQFFGPGTRLTVL.